This is a list of T cell receptor beta chains from one sample in a study of CD8 T cells in Susac syndrome. TCRdb ran MiXCR on the immunoSEQ multiplex PCR reads and lists one entry per CDR3 protein. This table has 150,000 to 200,000 distinct CDR3 sequences, approximately 95% appearing once. The specimen sequenced was CD4+ T cells from PBMCs. These receptors were obtained from a human donor with multiple sclerosis. The CDR3 runs from the conserved cysteine through the conserved F or W. Each record gives: CDR3 protein, J gene, V gene.

CDR3aa: CATSDQTGSGETQYF
j_gene: TRBJ2-5
v_gene: TRBV24-1

CDR3aa: CASSFPGEGIYGYTF
j_gene: TRBJ1-2
v_gene: TRBV28

CDR3aa: CASSRQGVSGNTIYF
j_gene: TRBJ1-3
v_gene: TRBV7-2

CDR3aa: CASSRDSGIETQYF
j_gene: TRBJ2-5
v_gene: TRBV6-2/TRBV6-3

CDR3aa: CASSQGEGEFEKLFF
j_gene: TRBJ1-4
v_gene: TRBV23-1

CDR3aa: CASSRGRPTFTQYF
j_gene: TRBJ2-5
v_gene: TRBV13

CDR3aa: CASSFHQKNTEAFF
j_gene: TRBJ1-1
v_gene: TRBV7-9

CDR3aa: CSVEQTPVNEQFF
j_gene: TRBJ2-1
v_gene: TRBV29-1

CDR3aa: CSASGGRGYTF
j_gene: TRBJ1-2
v_gene: TRBV20-1

CDR3aa: CSVDAGQGFTGELFF
j_gene: TRBJ2-2
v_gene: TRBV29-1

CDR3aa: CATTTPPYVKPQHF
j_gene: TRBJ1-5
v_gene: TRBV15

CDR3aa: CSGSSTDSNTEAFF
j_gene: TRBJ1-1
v_gene: TRBV29-1

CDR3aa: CASSYSIGAGANTGELFF
j_gene: TRBJ2-2
v_gene: TRBV6-2/TRBV6-3

CDR3aa: CASSQVGQLYEQYF
j_gene: TRBJ2-7
v_gene: TRBV3-1